What follows are 28 T cell receptor beta chains derived from one specimen sequenced in a study of T cells after yellow fever vaccination. TCRdb itself ran the 5' RACE reads through MiXCR, one entry per CDR3 protein. The profile covers fewer than 500,000 distinct CDR3 sequences, with roughly 20% appearing a single time and 15% to 20% taken by the ten largest. The starting material was PBMCs, obtained before the yellow fever booster vaccination. These receptors originate from a man between 18 and 35 years old who received the YFV17D yellow fever vaccine.

This rearrangement joins TRBV7-2 to TRBJ1-2; 7 nucleotides match TRBD1. The V and J ends lost 5 bases and 4 bases, in that order; junction bases with no gene match: 10. This CDR3 contains 15 residues. Germline V CDR1 and CDR2: SGHTA, FQGNSA. The CDR3 loop is CASSMMGTAVYGYTF. The CDR3 DNA reads TGTGCCAGCAGCATGATGGGGACAGCGGTCTATGGCTACACCTTC.

The chain uses TRBV9 and TRBJ1-3; TRBD1 might be the D (5 bases). The germline CDR1 and CDR2 sequences are SGDLS and YYNGEE. This CDR3 is built from 16 residues. Trimming stripped 4 bases from V and 0 bases from J, with 14 bases between. In nucleotides, the CDR3 is TGTGCCAGCAGCCCCCGACAGCCTAGCTCTGGAAACACCATATATTTT. It translates to CASSPRQPSSGNTIYF.

This clonotype was seen only a few times. This chain connects TRBV21-1 to TRBJ2-5; TRBD2 is taken as the D call from the table, unchecked against the DNA. TRBV21-1 is reported as a pseudogene. The CDR3 is made up of 16 amino acids. As DNA, the CDR3 is TGTGCCAGCAGCGCCCTCCCCCTAGCGGTACAAGAGACCCAGTACTTC. Translation: CASSALPLAVQETQYF.

The CDR3 DNA reads as TGTGCCAGCAGCCCCCCACTGGTGCAGGGGTTGGCCGGGGCCAACGTCCTGACTTTC. The encoded protein is CASSPPLVQGLAGANVLTF. The rearrangement uses TRBV3-1 and TRBJ2-6; tentatively, D is TRBD1 (6 bases). V shed 4 bases and J shed 4 bases, with 23 bases lying between them. This CDR3 is built from 19 residues. Germline V gene data show CDR1 as LGHDT and CDR2 as YNNKEL (reference sequence).

This sequence joins TRBV20-1 and TRBJ1-4; unclear D gene. Trimming shortened V by 6 bases and J by 4 bases, and 12 bases separated the two germline ends. This CDR3 is 13 amino acids long. Germline CDR1 and CDR2: DFQATT and SNEGSKA (reference sequence). As DNA, the CDR3 is TGCAGTGCCCAAAACAGCGGTAATGAAAAACTGTTTTTT. Translating it yields CSAQNSGNEKLFF.

This clonotype has just a few counts. This rearrangement joins TRBV12-3 or TRBV12-4 to TRBJ2-1, with a tentative D call TRBD2 (6 bases). The CDR3 extends over 15 amino acids. The V and J ends lost 6 bases and 4 bases respectively, with 16 bases between them. The CDR3 DNA is TGTGCCAGCAGGGGGGGAAGCGGAGTATACAATGAGCAGTTCTTC. It is translated as CASRGGSGVYNEQFF.

The genes are TRBV20-1 and TRBJ1-1; 7 nucleotides agree with TRBD1. V lost 6 bases to trimming and J lost 5 bases; unmatched junction nucleotides: 12. This CDR3 comprises 14 residues. Germline CDR1 DFQATT, CDR2 SNEGSKA (reference sequence). The CDR3 is CSARAGGSDTEAFF. The CDR3 bases are TGCAGTGCCCGAGCAGGGGGTAGTGATACTGAAGCTTTCTTT.

The rearrangement uses TRBV7-8 and TRBJ2-5; D possibly corresponds to TRBD2 (6 bases). The CDR3 consists of 16 residues. V lost 5 bases, J lost 5 bases, and 21 bases lay in between. Germline values: CDR1 SGHVS, CDR2 FQNEAQ. The CDR3 loop is CASSPRRQGGGETQYF. CDR3 DNA: TGTGCCAGCAGCCCGCGGAGGCAGGGTGGGGGGGAGACCCAGTACTTC.

In this sample, this clonotype turned up a few times. CDR3 bases: TGTGCCAGCAGTTTGCTAGGACAGAGAGGCGATGAGCAGTTCTTC. It specifies CASSLLGQRGDEQFF. V gene TRBV27 combines with J gene TRBJ2-1; D is perhaps TRBD1 (6 bases). CDR3 length: 15 amino acids. Trimming took off 3 bases at V and 8 bases at J, with 17 bases between the two ends. Germline V gives CDR1 MNHEY, CDR2 SMNVEV (reference sequence).

This chain connects TRBV7-2 to TRBJ2-1, with 10 bases matching TRBD2. CDR1 and CDR2 (germline): SGHTA, FQGNSA. V lost 2 bases, J lost 3 bases, and 7 bases stayed unmatched. The CDR3 extends over 17 amino acids. CDR3 loop: CASSLNQAGGYYNEQFF. The DNA of the CDR3 is TGTGCCAGCAGCTTAAATCAAGCGGGGGGGTACTACAATGAGCAGTTCTTC.

This clonotype came up a few times. The rearrangement links TRBV7-2 to TRBJ1-4, with D perhaps matching TRBD1 (6 bases). The germline V gene encodes CDR1 SGHTA and CDR2 FQGNSA. CDR3 length: 14 residues. V was shortened by 6 bases and J by 8 bases, with 16 bases between the two germline ends. The CDR3 nucleotides read TGTGCCAGCAGAAGACCAGGGGAGACCGAAAAACTGTTTTTT. It specifies CASRRPGETEKLFF.

This clonotype has a handful of counts. The CDR3 reads CSAGTYRGNTEAFF. The CDR3 DNA follows: TGCAGTGCTGGAACCTACAGGGGAAACACTGAAGCTTTCTTT. This chain connects TRBV20-1 to TRBJ1-1, with 7 positions matching TRBD1. The germline V gene has CDR1 DFQATT and CDR2 SNEGSKA (reference sequence). The CDR3 spans 14 residues. With 5 bases clipped from V and 2 bases from J, the junction kept 8 bases outside the gene matches.

This clonotype has a handful of counts. The chain joins TRBV6-2 or TRBV6-3 to TRBJ1-2, with D unclear. The CDR3 totals 13 residues. Germline-derived CDR1 and CDR2 are MNHEY and SVGEGT. Trimming removed 2 bases at V and 4 bases at J, with 8 bases between. The CDR3 region is CASSYTLGYGYTF. CDR3 nucleotide sequence: TGTGCCAGCAGTTACACCCTCGGCTATGGCTACACCTTC.

This clonotype appeared a few times. J is TRBJ2-7 and V is TRBV29-1, with D unclear. Germline loops: CDR1 SQVTM, CDR2 ANQGSEA. Trimming cost V 7 bases and J 2 bases, with 18 bases left between them. This CDR3 has 14 amino acids. CDR3 in amino acids: CSDPTASQPYEQYF. The CDR3 DNA reads as TGCAGCGACCCAACCGCGTCGCAGCCCTACGAGCAGTACTTC.

A few counts support this clonotype. V gene TRBV2 combines with J gene TRBJ2-5, with a tentative D call TRBD2 (5 bases). Looked up from germline, CDR1 is SNHLY and CDR2 is FYNNEI. The CDR3 is made up of 15 amino acids. V lost 1 base to trimming and J lost 0 bases, with 9 bases between them. The CDR3 spells CASSEERRYQETQYF. In DNA form, the CDR3 reads TGTGCCAGCAGTGAAGAGCGGAGGTACCAAGAGACCCAGTACTTC. The full variable domain, with the rest looked up from reference TRBV2 and TRBJ2-5, is EPEVTQTPSHQVTQMGQEVILRCVPISNHLYFYWYRQILGQKVEFLVSFYNNEISEKSEIFDDQFSVERPDGSNFTLKIRSTKLEDSAMYFCASSEERRYQETQYFGPGTRLLVL.

The table lists this clonotype with a few counts. The chain carries TRBV7-2 and TRBJ2-7; 10 bases agree with TRBD1. Germline V CDR1 and CDR2: SGHTA, FQGNSA. The trim removed 2 bases at V and 2 bases at J, leaving 6 bases unmatched. The CDR3 is 16 amino acids. The CDR3 coding sequence is TGTGCCAGCAGCTTAAGGTGGGACAGGGGCACCTACGAGCAGTACTTC. Translating gives CASSLRWDRGTYEQYF.

The V and J genes are TRBV6-4 and TRBJ2-1; 7 bases match TRBD1. Trimming cost V 0 bases and J 2 bases; bases outside gene matches: 1. This CDR3 comprises 15 residues. CDR1 is MRHNA and CDR2 is SNTAGT in the germline V gene. This chain's CDR3 is CASSDSTGPYNEQFF. CDR3 DNA sequence: TGTGCCAGCAGTGACTCGACAGGGCCCTACAATGAGCAGTTCTTC.

This clonotype occurred a few times. The V call is TRBV7-9, the J call TRBJ1-5; 7 nucleotides align to TRBD1. The CDR3 length is 18 residues. V shed 1 base and J 4 bases; nucleotides not matched to a gene: 13. Germline CDR1 SEHNR, CDR2 FQNEAQ (reference sequence). CDR3 protein: CASSLVTPGDRANQPQHF. The CDR3 DNA follows: TGTGCCAGCAGCTTAGTTACCCCCGGAGACAGGGCGAATCAGCCCCAGCATTTT.

The genes are TRBV7-6 and TRBJ2-5, with 10 bases aligning to TRBD1. CDR1 is SGHVS and CDR2 is FNYEAQ in the germline V gene. The J segment lost 5 bases and the V segment lost 5 bases, leaving 5 bases of the junction unmatched. The CDR3 runs 14 residues. The CDR3 sequence: CASSRQGASETQYF. Written as DNA, the CDR3 is TGTGCCAGCAGCCGACAGGGGGCGAGTGAGACCCAGTACTTC.

This clonotype was seen more than once but under ten times. The rearrangement links TRBV25-1 to TRBJ2-7; 8 nucleotides line up with TRBD1. The length of the CDR3 is 15 residues. Germline-derived CDR1 and CDR2 are MGHDK and SYGVNS. V dropped 3 bases and J dropped 7; count of bases not matched to a gene: 11. Here the CDR3 reads CASSDPSTGVGEQYF. CDR3 DNA sequence: TGTGCCAGCAGTGACCCGTCGACAGGGGTGGGGGAGCAGTACTTC.

This clonotype showed up just a few times. The J gene is TRBJ1-3, the V gene TRBV4-1; D is unresolved. CDR3 length equals 14 residues. The germline gives CDR1 MGHRA, CDR2 YSYEKL. Trimming shortened V by 0 bases and J by 5 bases, and 8 bases separated the two germline ends. The CDR3 protein is CASSQDTGRNTIYF. CDR3 DNA sequence: TGCGCCAGCAGCCAAGACACGGGAAGAAACACCATATATTTT.

This clonotype turned up a few times. The rearrangement joins TRBV4-3 to TRBJ2-7; 9 nucleotides line up with TRBD1. The V and J ends lost 0 bases and 5 bases, in that order; junction bases with no gene match: 8. This CDR3 is built from 16 residues. Germline V CDR1 and CDR2: LGHNA, YSLEER. The CDR3: CASSQDFGQGSNEQYF. For the CDR3, the DNA is TGCGCCAGCAGCCAAGATTTTGGACAGGGGAGTAACGAGCAGTACTTC.

This clonotype turned up a few times. This chain uses TRBV10-3 with TRBJ1-1; D remains unclear. Germline-derived CDR1 and CDR2 are ENHRY and SYGVKD. Deletions cut 6 bases from V and 10 bases from J, with 18 bases between. CDR3 length: 13 residues. Written as DNA, the CDR3 is TGTGCCATCAGCGAGGGTTCTCTGTCCCCAGCTTTCTTT. Its protein is CAISEGSLSPAFF.

The V gene is TRBV5-6, the J gene TRBJ2-3, with unresolved D. The germline CDR1 and CDR2 sequences are SGHDT and YYEEEE. V lost 0 bases to trimming and J lost 2 bases, with 7 bases between them. The CDR3 is 14 residues long. The CDR3 here is CASSLDANTDTQYF. The CDR3 nucleotides are TGTGCCAGCAGCTTGGATGCGAACACAGATACGCAGTATTTT.

V gene TRBV20-1 combines with J gene TRBJ2-6; D call uncertain. This CDR3 comprises 15 residues. V dropped 0 bases and J dropped 0 bases, with 6 bases sitting between them. The germline CDR1 and CDR2 sequences are DFQATT and SNEGSKA (reference sequence). The chain's CDR3 is CSARDPASGANVLTF. The CDR3 DNA reads as TGCAGTGCTAGAGATCCGGCCTCTGGGGCCAACGTCCTGACTTTC.

The rearrangement links TRBV27 to TRBJ1-2; no reliable D call. Germline assignment: CDR1 MNHEY and CDR2 SMNVEV (reference sequence). Trimming cost V 5 bases and J 5 bases, with 12 bases left between them. The CDR3 sequence is 13 residues long. The CDR3 loop reads CASSNTDGYGYTF. The DNA for the CDR3 is TGTGCCAGCAGTAACACGGACGGGTATGGCTACACCTTC.

This clonotype has more than one count but fewer than ten. V gene TRBV7-2 combines with J gene TRBJ2-7; 7 bases match TRBD1. Looked up from germline, CDR1 is SGHTA and CDR2 is FQGNSA. V gave up 3 bases and J gave up 3 bases; unmatched junction bases: 8. There are 15 residues in the CDR3. The CDR3 bases are TGTGCCAGCAGCTTGTACCGGGACAGTTTCTACGAGCAGTACGTC. Translation: CASSLYRDSFYEQYV.

V usage is TRBV4-3 and J usage is TRBJ2-7; 8 bases fit TRBD2. V was clipped by 1 base and J by 6 bases; unmatched bases: 11. CDR3 length equals 16 residues. The germline V gene has CDR1 LGHNA and CDR2 YSLEER. CDR3 region: CASSQGQAGVRSEQYF. The CDR3 coding sequence is TGCGCCAGCAGCCAAGGGCAAGCGGGGGTTAGGAGCGAGCAGTACTTC.